Below are 8 T cell receptor beta chains sequenced from a single sample in a study of T cells in Graves' hyperthyroidism and ophthalmopathy (dated by TCRdb to about 2019). Library preparation used multiplex PCR. Instrument used: Illumina HiSeq 2000. TCR beta CDR3 regions were amplified from RNA transcripts. The TCR CDR3 was subjected to a first round of RT-PCR using the HTBI primer set and the Qiagen OneStep RT-PCR kit. TCRdb ran its own pipeline on the public reads, namely fastp trimming at Q25 and MiXCR clone calling, and kept in-frame beta chains. Each CDR3 protein gets just one entry, which takes the most common genes and DNA from the rows behind it. This sample lists 600,000 to 900,000 distinct CDR3 sequences; about a sixth were detected once. Under 10% of the sample comes from the top ten. Sequencing was carried out using blood. Receptors were obtained from a man between 18 and 35 years old with Graves' hyperthyroidism.

Many counts were recorded for this clonotype. The chain employs TRBV28 and TRBJ1-1; D is unresolved. The length of the CDR3 is 14 residues. V lost 5 bases and J lost 0, with 10 bases in between. Per germline, CDR1 MDHEN and CDR2 SYDVKM. CDR3 in amino acids: CASSPDGMNTEAFF. The CDR3 DNA reads TGTGCCAGCAGTCCGGACGGAATGAACACTGAAGCTTTCTTT.

There are many counts of this clonotype. V usage is TRBV27 and J usage is TRBJ2-3; 7 positions agree with TRBD1. J was trimmed by 5 bases and V by 7 bases; bases with no gene match: 9. The germline V gene encodes CDR1 MNHEY and CDR2 SMNVEV (reference sequence). The CDR3 is 14 amino acids. In DNA, the CDR3 is TGTGCCAGCAAGACAGGGCCTGCACAAGATACGCAGTATTTT. Translating it yields CASKTGPAQDTQYF.

This clonotype was detected only a few times. This sequence joins TRBV30 and TRBJ2-7; 11 nucleotides align to TRBD2. V lost 2 bases to trimming and J lost 4 bases; unmatched junction nucleotides: 4. The CDR3 contains 14 residues. Germline-derived CDR1 and CDR2 are GTSNPN and SVGIG (reference sequence). The CDR3 nucleotides read TGTGCCTGGAGTTTTAGCGGGAGGGCTTACGAGCAGTACTTC. This gives the protein CAWSFSGRAYEQYF.

The CDR3 coding sequence is TGCGCCAGCAGCCAAGATCCGGGGGCCTACACTGAAGCTTTCTTT. Protein product: CASSQDPGAYTEAFF. The V call is TRBV4-1, the J call TRBJ1-1, with TRBD1 as a possible D gene (6 bases). CDR1 is MGHRA and CDR2 is YSYEKL in the germline V gene. Trimming removed 0 bases from V and 3 bases from J, with 11 bases in between. There are 15 residues in the CDR3.

Only one count was recorded for this clonotype. The chain combines TRBV20-1 with TRBJ2-5; 9 positions match TRBD2. With V trimmed by 5 bases and J by 7 bases, 8 bases remained unmatched. Germline lookup yields CDR1 DFQATT and CDR2 SNEGSKA (reference sequence). The length of the CDR3 is 13 residues. The CDR3 here is CSALTSGGGTQYF. The CDR3 DNA sequence: TGCAGTGCTTTGACTAGCGGCGGTGGGACCCAGTACTTC.

The table lists this clonotype with many counts. The V and J genes are TRBV28 and TRBJ2-3; the D gene is possibly TRBD1 (5 bases). V lost 6 bases to trimming and J lost 5 bases, with 15 bases between them. Germline V lookup: CDR1 MDHEN, CDR2 SYDVKM. CDR3 length: 14 residues. The CDR3: CASRLPTREDTQYF. CDR3 nucleotides: TGTGCCAGCAGACTACCGACCAGGGAAGATACGCAGTATTTT. Filled out from reference TRBV28 and TRBJ2-3, the complete variable domain reads DVKVTQSSRYLVKRTGEKVFLECVQDMDHENMFWYRQDPGLGLRLIYFSYDVKMKEKGDIPEGYSVSREKKERFSLILESASTNQTSMYLCASRLPTREDTQYFGPGTRLTVL.

Many counts were recorded for this clonotype. The chain combines TRBV18 with TRBJ1-5; tentatively, D is TRBD1 (5 bases). Per the germline V gene, CDR1 is KGHSH and CDR2 is LQKENI. Trimming took off 3 bases at V and 3 bases at J, with 9 bases between the two ends. This CDR3 region has 14 residues. The DNA for the CDR3 is TGTGCCAGCTCACCCCAGGGCGTCAATCAGCCCCAGCATTTT. Protein product: CASSPQGVNQPQHF.

This clonotype has just a few counts. The CDR3 region has the DNA TGCAGTGCACAACTAAGGGAGACCCAGTACTTC. Translated: CSAQLRETQYF. V is TRBV20-1 and J is TRBJ2-5; no firm D call. The CDR3 spans 11 residues. Deletions cut 6 bases from V and 5 bases from J, with 10 bases between. CDR1 and CDR2 from the germline V gene are DFQATT and SNEGSKA (reference sequence).